These 31 T cell receptor beta chains originate from one sample sequenced in a study of blood T cell repertoires in COVID-19. Some clones are missing from TCRdb's copy, which holds only in-frame ones; the method was immunoSEQ multiplex PCR. The table lists about 150,000 clones, about 86% of them singletons, with under 3.5% in the top ten. Sequencing was carried out using peripheral blood. These TCRs come from a man between 65 and 85 years old with acute or convalescent COVID-19.

This rearrangement joins TRBV7-9 to TRBJ1-5, with 7 bases that match TRBD1. V lost 1 base to trimming and J lost 2 bases; unmatched junction nucleotides: 2. In germline, CDR1 is SEHNR, CDR2 FQNEAQ (reference sequence). The CDR3 runs 15 residues. The CDR3 nucleotides are TGTGCCAGCAGCTTAGAGGGGGCGGGCAATCAGCCCCAGCATTTT. As protein: CASSLEGAGNQPQHF.

The rearrangement uses TRBV6-5 and TRBJ2-5, with D possibly being TRBD2 (5 bases). The CDR3 is 15 residues long. CDR1 is MNHEY and CDR2 is SVGAGI in the germline V gene. V lost 7 bases to trimming and J lost 5 bases, with 20 bases between them. CDR3 residues: CASTHSGRGSETQYF. The CDR3, as DNA: TGTGCCAGCACCCACAGTGGTAGAGGGAGTGAGACCCAGTACTTC.

The chain combines TRBV9 with TRBJ2-2, with TRBD2 matching 12 bases. The CDR3 is 19 amino acids. Germline V lookup: CDR1 SGDLS, CDR2 YYNGEE. V shed 3 bases, J shed 4 bases, and the junction held 13 bases outside the gene matches. The DNA for the CDR3 is TGTGCCAGCAGCGGAAAGGCACTAGCGGGAGGTCTGGGCACCGGGGAGCTGTTTTTT. Encoded protein: CASSGKALAGGLGTGELFF.

V is TRBV28 and J is TRBJ1-2; 11 bases line up with TRBD1. The trim removed 6 bases at V and 7 bases at J, leaving 7 bases unmatched. The CDR3 has 14 amino acids. The germline V gene encodes CDR1 MDHEN and CDR2 SYDVKM. CDR3 loop: CASRWGTGGIGYTF. The CDR3 DNA follows: TGTGCCAGCAGATGGGGGACAGGGGGAATTGGCTACACCTTC.

The gene calls are TRBV7-2 and TRBJ1-2; 11 bases agree with TRBD1. The CDR3 is made up of 15 amino acids. Germline values: CDR1 SGHTA, CDR2 FQGNSA. Unmatched junction bases numbered 5, after V lost 0 bases and J lost 8 bases. CDR3 sequence (DNA): TGTGCCAGCAGCTTAGCGGGACAGGGGGGTTGGGGCTACACCTTC. Protein product: CASSLAGQGGWGYTF.

The chain employs TRBV14 and TRBJ2-1; no clear D gene. V shed 1 base and J shed 0 bases, with 4 bases lying between them. CDR1 and CDR2 (germline): SGHDN, FVKESK. The CDR3 has 14 amino acids. The CDR3: CASSQGLSYNEQFF. The CDR3 DNA follows: TGTGCCAGCAGCCAAGGACTCTCCTACAATGAGCAGTTCTTC.

The table lists this clone with a count of one. The V call is TRBV28, the J call TRBJ1-3; TRBD1 might be the D (5 bases). The V and J ends lost 4 bases and 4 bases respectively, with 11 bases between them. The CDR3 is 14 amino acids. Germline loops: CDR1 MDHEN, CDR2 SYDVKM. This chain's CDR3 is CASSSWGLGNTIYF. CDR3 DNA: TGTGCCAGCAGTTCATGGGGCCTCGGAAACACCATATATTTT. Complete variable domain (other parts from reference TRBV28 and TRBJ1-3): DVKVTQSSRYLVKRTGEKVFLECVQDMDHENMFWYRQDPGLGLRLIYFSYDVKMKEKGDIPEGYSVSREKKERFSLILESASTNQTSMYLCASSSWGLGNTIYFGEGSWLTVV.

The chain carries TRBV24-1 and TRBJ1-5; 10 bases fit TRBD1. Per the germline V gene, CDR1 is KGHDR and CDR2 is SFDVKD. This CDR3 spans 17 amino acids. The junction had 6 bases not matched to a gene; V was cut back by 5 bases and J by 0 bases. The CDR3 coding sequence is TGTGCCACCAGTGGCGGGACAGGGGTTTTTAGCAATCAGCCCCAGCATTTT. Its translation is CATSGGTGVFSNQPQHF.

This chain uses TRBV30 with TRBJ1-4; TRBD1 matches 8 bases. The CDR3 extends over 13 amino acids. The V gene's germline CDR1 is GTSNPN and CDR2 SVGIG (reference sequence). V lost 3 bases to trimming and J lost 3 bases; unmatched junction nucleotides: 0. CDR3 in amino acids: CAWRGQANEKLFF. The CDR3 nucleotides read TGTGCCTGGAGGGGACAGGCTAATGAAAAACTGTTTTTT.

The genes are TRBV6-5 and TRBJ2-1; 7 bases fit TRBD2. The V and J ends lost 6 bases and 7 bases, in that order; junction bases with no gene match: 12. Germline CDR1 reads MNHEY; CDR2 reads SVGAGI. The CDR3 is made up of 15 amino acids. The CDR3 nucleotides read TGTGCCAGCAGAGATCTAGCGGACCTACAGAATGAGCAGTTCTTC. Translating gives CASRDLADLQNEQFF.

The chain carries TRBV7-6 and TRBJ2-1; D is unresolved. This CDR3 is built from 15 residues. Germline V gene lookup returns CDR1 SGHVS and CDR2 FNYEAQ. V dropped 1 base and J dropped 2 bases, with 9 bases sitting between them. In nucleotides, the CDR3 is TGTGCCAGCAGCTTAGATGCGCGAGCCTACAATGAGCAGTTCTTC. Translated, it gives CASSLDARAYNEQFF.

V usage is TRBV6-2 or TRBV6-3 and J usage is TRBJ2-7; TRBD2 aligns across 9 bases. Germline loops: CDR1 MNHEY, CDR2 SVGEGT. This CDR3 is built from 14 residues. V was pared by 5 bases and J by 0 bases, with 2 bases of the junction left unmatched. The CDR3 spells CASSLSGGSYEQYF. The CDR3 DNA reads TGTGCCAGCAGTCTTAGCGGGGGCTCCTACGAGCAGTACTTC.

The V call is TRBV6-2 or TRBV6-3, the J call TRBJ2-3; D is possibly TRBD2 (5 bases). CDR3 length equals 15 residues. V was pared by 2 bases and J by 3 bases, with 12 bases between. Germline values: CDR1 MNHEY, CDR2 SVGEGT. CDR3 sequence: CASSYGWEQTDTQYF. The CDR3, as DNA: TGTGCCAGCAGTTACGGGTGGGAGCAAACAGATACGCAGTATTTT.

V gene TRBV6-2 or TRBV6-3 combines with J gene TRBJ2-7; TRBD1 might be the D (6 bases). Germline-derived CDR1 and CDR2 are MNHEY and SVGEGT. V shed 6 bases and J shed 0 bases, with 18 bases lying between them. The length of the CDR3 is 16 residues. The CDR3 nucleotides read TGTGCCAGCAGCCCCCCCAGGGGCGAAAGCTCCTACGAGCAGTACTTC. Its translation: CASSPPRGESSYEQYF.

The V and J genes are TRBV4-1 and TRBJ2-1; D gene unclear. The CDR3 is 13 amino acids. Germline CDR1 and CDR2: MGHRA and YSYEKL. V shed 2 bases and J shed 10 bases, with 12 bases lying between them. The CDR3 bases are TGCGCCAGCAGCCAAATAGATACTCTCGAGCAGTTCTTC. The encoded protein is CASSQIDTLEQFF.

J is TRBJ1-2 and V is TRBV7-2; D unresolved. V was trimmed by 3 bases and J by 0 bases, leaving 8 bases between them. The CDR3 contains 14 residues. The germline gives CDR1 SGHTA, CDR2 FQGNSA. The CDR3 loop reads CASSLAGSNYGYTF. Here the CDR3 DNA reads TGTGCCAGCAGCTTGGCAGGTTCTAACTATGGCTACACCTTC.

The rearrangement joins TRBV20-1 to TRBJ1-6; D is perhaps TRBD1 (5 bases). Germline values: CDR1 DFQATT, CDR2 SNEGSKA (reference sequence). Trimming took 3 bases from V and 6 from J, leaving 12 bases between them. The CDR3 loop spans 14 amino acids. CDR3 residues: CSASQQVSNSPLHF. CDR3 coding DNA: TGCAGTGCTAGTCAACAGGTCTCTAATTCACCCCTCCACTTT.

This chain links TRBV7-2 with TRBJ2-2; TRBD2 is a possible D gene (5 bases). V lost 1 base, J lost 5 bases, and 11 bases lay in between. Looked up from germline, CDR1 is SGHTA and CDR2 is FQGNSA. This CDR3 comprises 15 residues. DNA for the CDR3: TGTGCCAGCAGCTTAGGCCGGCCGGGGACCGGGGAGCTGTTTTTT. Its translation is CASSLGRPGTGELFF.

The chain is built from TRBV5-5 and TRBJ2-3; 9 positions match TRBD2. Trimming took 0 bases from V and 4 from J; bases not matched to a gene: 3. Germline CDR1 SGHKS, CDR2 YYEKEE (reference sequence). The CDR3 extends over 15 amino acids. This CDR3 is CASSLEGLAADTQYF. CDR3 nucleotide sequence: TGTGCCAGCAGCTTGGAGGGACTAGCAGCAGATACGCAGTATTTT.

The chain is built from TRBV5-1 and TRBJ1-2; 10 bases map to TRBD1. The CDR3 is 16 residues long. Germline-derived CDR1 and CDR2 are SGHRS and YFSETQ. The ends lost 7 bases at V and 0 bases at J; junction bases unmatched: 9. CDR3 coding DNA: TGCGCCAGCGGTCCGGGACAGGGGTTCTCTAACTATGGCTACACCTTC. Encoded protein: CASGPGQGFSNYGYTF.

This clone was detected only once. V gene TRBV2 combines with J gene TRBJ2-6, with 8 bases that match TRBD1. The CDR3 runs to 17 residues. V gave up 8 bases and J gave up 0 bases; unmatched junction bases: 9. Germline V lookup: CDR1 SNHLY, CDR2 FYNNEI. The DNA for the CDR3 is TGTGCCAGCTCGATGGACAGGGCCCGCTCTGGGGCCAACGTCCTGACTTTC. Translated: CASSMDRARSGANVLTF.

The chain links TRBV6-5 to TRBJ2-1, with D unresolved. Trimming stripped 9 bases from V and 6 bases from J, with 18 bases between. CDR1 and CDR2 from the germline V gene are MNHEY and SVGAGI. This CDR3 contains 14 residues. The CDR3: CASLTGPSRNEQFF. CDR3 bases: TGTGCCAGTTTGACTGGCCCCTCACGCAATGAGCAGTTCTTC.

The rearrangement links TRBV19 to TRBJ2-7, with 10 bases identical to TRBD2. The ends lost 5 bases at V and 0 bases at J; junction bases unmatched: 4. The CDR3 is 15 residues long. Germline values: CDR1 LNHDA, CDR2 SQIVND (reference sequence). CDR3 amino acids: CASSESSGSSYEQYF. In DNA, the CDR3 is TGTGCCAGTAGTGAGTCTAGCGGGAGCTCCTACGAGCAGTACTTC.

The chain has TRBV6-5 and TRBJ2-7, with 8 bases fitting TRBD2. This CDR3 contains 15 residues. Germline CDR1 and CDR2: MNHEY and SVGAGI. V lost 6 bases and J lost 0; bases outside the gene matches: 7. This CDR3 is CASSPAGGLSYEQYF. CDR3 sequence (DNA): TGTGCCAGCAGCCCCGCGGGGGGCCTCTCCTACGAGCAGTACTTC.

CDR3 region: CASSEMTGGNTIYF. The CDR3 nucleotides read TGTGCCAGCAGTGAGATGACAGGTGGAAACACCATATATTTT. The V call is TRBV6-1, the J call TRBJ1-3; possible D gene TRBD1, 6 bases. Germline V gene lookup returns CDR1 MNHNS and CDR2 SASEGT. The CDR3 totals 14 residues. Trimming took 3 bases from V and 3 from J, leaving 9 bases between them.

The gene calls are TRBV5-4 and TRBJ1-6; D not resolved. Germline V CDR1 and CDR2: SGHNT, YYREEE (reference sequence). V was pared by 1 base and J by 5 bases, with 10 bases between. The CDR3 is 15 amino acids. The CDR3 loop is CASSLLGGDNSPLHF. As DNA, the CDR3 is TGTGCCAGCAGCTTGTTGGGAGGAGATAATTCACCCCTCCACTTT.

V is TRBV12-3 or TRBV12-4 and J is TRBJ1-2; 7 bases fit TRBD1. The CDR3 contains 13 residues. J lost 6 bases, V lost 2 bases, and 3 bases had no gene match. CDR3 nucleotide sequence: TGTGCCAGCAGTTTATCGGGGACAGATGGCTACACCTTC. It codes for CASSLSGTDGYTF.

CDR3 loop: CASSSGHNSNQPQHF. The CDR3, as DNA: TGTGCCAGCTCTTCCGGACACAATAGCAATCAGCCCCAGCATTTT. The chain has TRBV18 and TRBJ1-5; D possibly corresponds to TRBD1 (5 bases). Trimming removed 6 bases at V and 0 bases at J, with 12 bases between. Germline V CDR1 and CDR2: KGHSH, LQKENI. CDR3 length: 15 residues.

The rearrangement joins TRBV5-6 to TRBJ2-7; 10 positions match TRBD2. The trim removed 1 base at V and 3 bases at J, leaving 13 bases unmatched. Per germline, CDR1 SGHDT and CDR2 YYEEEE. There are 18 residues in the CDR3. The CDR3 DNA reads TGTGCCAGCAGCTTGTCCCGACTAGCGGGCTTTATCGGCTACGAGCAGTACTTC. It encodes CASSLSRLAGFIGYEQYF.

This clone was seen once. This sequence joins TRBV7-2 and TRBJ2-7; TRBD1 is a possible D gene (5 bases). The CDR3 runs 14 residues. Trimming left V 3 bases short and J 0 bases short, with 9 bases between. From germline, CDR1 is SGHTA and CDR2 FQGNSA. CDR3 sequence reads: CASSFYRSSYEQYF. The CDR3 DNA follows: TGTGCCAGCAGCTTTTACAGGAGCTCCTACGAGCAGTACTTC.

This sequence joins TRBV18 and TRBJ2-2; D is possibly TRBD2 (6 bases). Germline-derived CDR1 and CDR2 are KGHSH and LQKENI. This CDR3 is built from 13 residues. V gave up 6 bases and J gave up 5 bases, with 10 bases separating them. The CDR3 region is CASSPTSTGELFF. CDR3 bases: TGTGCCAGCTCGCCGACTAGTACCGGGGAGCTGTTTTTT.